This TCR beta chain originates from a study of T cell responses to AZD1222 COVID-19 vaccine (dated by TCRdb to 2020 to 2022). In the study overall: AZD1222 recipients whose second dose came at about 4 weeks and those whose second dose came at about 12 weeks were combined into one group, since spike-specific TCR depth and breadth did not differ between the two schedules. A total of 230 to 250 trial participants underwent TCR sequencing, of whom 200 to 220 had received two doses of AZD1222 and some 25 had received two doses of the MenACWY control vaccine. Trial participants were enrolled by age into subgroups of 18-55, 56-69 and 70-plus years, and around 150, 29 and 61 TCR-sequenced participants, respectively, were included in these subgroups. Broader findings and caveats from the paper: The 56-69-year group was small, and its depth increase did not reach significance, likely because of low power. CD4 TCRs associated with the vaccine covered the entire spike protein, and the dominant responses were in regions 160-218 and 743-854. Epitopes outside the regions mutated in the B.1.351 and B.1.1.7 variants were reportedly recognized by nearly half of the unique spike-specific TCRs. No day 14 peak-response samples were available, so repertoires were characterized only after the peak T cell response. Conclusions about previously exposed vaccinees are limited because only six or seven AZD1222 recipients were SARS-CoV-2 seropositive at baseline. Participants were mostly white British and included more females than males, and it was suggested by the authors that clonal diversity may have been underestimated. After two AZD1222 doses, both the breadth and the depth of spike-specific TCRs were significantly higher than at day 0 and than in MenACWY recipients.

The CDR3 regions of human TCRbeta chains were subjected to immunosequencing. Per the source publication's procedure: TCRs in the repertoires were compared against a reference library of SARS-CoV-2-specific TCRs that had been generated with the MIRA antigen-specificity platform. Breadth was defined as the fraction of unique TCRs that were SARS-CoV-2-associated. Depth was defined as the fraction of total T cells that were SARS-CoV-2-associated. Using the MIRA data, each spike-specific TCR was mapped to the spike region that the TCR reacts to and placed in a CD4 or CD8 class. Log10-transformed breadth and depth values were compared by one-way ANOVA with Sidak's multiple comparisons tests. In its TCRdb copy, this immuneACCESS table keeps in-frame sequences only and misses some clones. Where compared with another copy, unresolved V genes explain less than half of these, and the others have no known cause. Clonal size and the V and J genes are those of that table, whereas D and trimming came from the DNA. The sample table contains more than 65,000 clones; only one count was recorded for about 78% of them. The ten largest clones capture more than 20% of the sample.

The meaning of the sample's time point label: baseline before first vaccination. The vaccinee samples were drawn from two UK trials, COV001 and COV002, one of which was a single-blind randomized controlled phase 2/3 trial testing AZD1222 (ChAdOx1 nCoV-19) in healthy adults. For TCRbeta chain sequencing, PBMC samples were collected from trial participants at day 0 and at day 28 after the second dose. Based on the germline V gene, the CDR1 and CDR2 sequences are MNHEY and SVGAGI. From the cysteine through the phenylalanine, the CDR3 covers 14 amino acids. Only the CDR3 region is kept as DNA, spanning 42 bases read in frame from base 1. After removal of 4 bases from V and 4 bases from J, the junction retains 2 bases not matched to a gene. Note on this clone: Its binding antigen is unknown. No much larger clone is present one base from it, and per-base qualities are unavailable.

Sample: peripheral blood, taken on day 0 of AZD1222 vaccination. The receptor was isolated from an adult in good health. Rearrangement joined TRBV6-5 to TRBJ2-3, with 10 central nucleotides matching TRBD2. The CDR3 amino acid sequence is: CASSLAGGSDTQYF. In nucleotide form, the sequence is TGTGCCAGCAGTTTAGCGGGGGGATCAGATACGCAGTATTTT.